The 4 T cell receptor beta chains presented below share a single source sample, sequenced in a study of prognosis after radiotherapy for stage I lung cancer. Two rounds of multiplex PCR amplified TCR beta CDR3 from genomic DNA. Specific primers for each TRBV and TRBJ gene were what first-round PCR used. In TCRdb, the multiplex PCR reads were re-called with MiXCR into one record per CDR3 protein. The sample contains more than 30,000 distinct CDR3 sequences, roughly two fifths of which appear only once. The sample consisted of PBMCs, taken before or after stereotactic body radiation therapy (not recorded which). These receptors were obtained from a donor over 45 with non-small cell lung cancer.

As regards this clonotype: A read error is the likely source, as a far larger clone sits one nucleotide away. This chain links TRBV6-1 with TRBJ1-2; possibly TRBD1 for D (5 bases). The CDR3 contains 13 residues. Trimming left V 5 bases short and J 5 bases short, with 12 bases between. The germline V gene encodes CDR1 MNHNS and CDR2 SASEGT. The CDR3 spells CASSYRGTYGYTF. The CDR3 DNA sequence: TGTGCCAGCAGTTACCGAGGGACTTATGGCTACACCTTC.

In this sample, this clonotype is medium-sized. The chain is built from TRBV28 and TRBJ2-7, with D possibly matching TRBD1 (6 bases). V lost 3 bases and J 0 bases, leaving 21 bases between the germline ends. The V gene's germline CDR1 is MDHEN and CDR2 SYDVKM. The CDR3 extends over 18 amino acids. The CDR3: CASSFIGYKGGSSYEQYF. Here the CDR3 DNA reads TGTGCCAGCAGTTTCATTGGGTACAAAGGGGGAAGCTCCTACGAGCAGTACTTC.

Many counts were recorded for this clonotype. V and J are TRBV9 and TRBJ2-1; the match to TRBD1 covers 10 bases. Trimming took 1 base from V and 6 from J; bases not matched to a gene: 10. The CDR3 extends over 17 amino acids. In germline, CDR1 is SGDLS, CDR2 YYNGEE. The CDR3 DNA follows: TGTGCCAGCAGCGTAACCCGACAGGGGGCGGATTTCAATGAGCAGTTCTTC. It codes for CASSVTRQGADFNEQFF. Together with reference TRBV9 and TRBJ2-1, the CDR3 gives the full variable domain: DSGVTQTPKHLITATGQRVTLRCSPRSGDLSVYWYQQSLDQGLQFLIQYYNGEERAKGNILERFSAQQFPDLHSELNLSSLELGDSALYFCASSVTRQGADFNEQFFGPGTRLTVL.

This clonotype was recorded many times. The chain combines TRBV18 with TRBJ1-1, with D possibly TRBD1 on 5 matching bases. There are 14 residues in the CDR3. Germline CDR1 and CDR2: KGHSH and LQKENI. V was pared by 2 bases and J by 3 bases, with 10 bases between. CDR3 sequence reads: CASSPSEGHTEAFF. CDR3 coding DNA: TGTGCCAGCTCACCATCGGAGGGACACACTGAAGCTTTCTTT.